One and the same sample provided the 8 T cell receptor beta chains below, sequenced in a study of Tregs in tolerant kidney transplant recipients. The assay was immunoSEQ multiplex PCR, and TCRdb's table has in-frame clones only and misses some. The sample consists of approximately 98,000 clones, almost 90% of them appearing once. The sample consisted of CD4+ T cells from blood, taken before the transplant. The receptor source for this set is a human donor who received a combined kidney and bone marrow transplant.

The genes are TRBV7-2 and TRBJ2-1, with 7 bases fitting TRBD1. CDR3 length: 16 amino acids. Germline CDR1 SGHTA, CDR2 FQGNSA. The V segment lost 4 bases and the J segment 4 bases; nucleotides outside the gene matches: 10. CDR3 DNA: TGTGCCAGCAGCTCCCTGGGGACAGCGATATACAATGAGCAGTTCTTC. This gives the protein CASSSLGTAIYNEQFF.

This clone was seen once. This chain joins TRBV2 and TRBJ1-5; no definite D call. The germline CDR1 and CDR2 sequences are SNHLY and FYNNEI. V lost 4 bases to trimming and J lost 0 bases, with 16 bases between them. The CDR3 has 17 amino acids. CDR3 protein: CASSVGTAVHSNQPQHF. DNA for the CDR3: TGTGCCAGCAGTGTAGGCACAGCAGTCCATAGCAATCAGCCCCAGCATTTT.

V is TRBV5-1 and J is TRBJ1-2; D is possibly TRBD1 (5 bases). V lost 3 bases and J lost 3, with 15 bases in between. Germline CDR1 is SGHRS and CDR2 is YFSETQ. This CDR3 spans 15 amino acids. This chain's CDR3 is CASSSRTYSHYGYTF. The CDR3 DNA is TGCGCCAGCAGCTCCCGGACATATTCGCACTATGGCTACACCTTC.

CDR3 nucleotide sequence: TGTGCCACCAGCAGGAGCTTCACTAGCGGGGGGGACGATACGCAGTATTTT. It encodes CATSRSFTSGGDDTQYF. This sequence joins TRBV15 and TRBJ2-3; 13 bases map to TRBD2. CDR1 is LNHNV, CDR2 YYDKDF, per germline (reference sequence). This CDR3 has 17 residues. V lost 3 bases, J lost 6 bases, and 9 bases stayed unmatched.

The chain carries TRBV7-2 and TRBJ2-3; 8 nucleotides match TRBD2. V trimming: 5 bases; J trimming: 3 bases; junction bases outside the gene matches: 10. This CDR3 is 16 amino acids long. Looked up from germline, CDR1 is SGHTA and CDR2 is FQGNSA. CDR3 bases: TGTGCCAGCAGCCAGCCCCGGGGGGGCCGGACAGATACGCAGTATTTT. Protein: CASSQPRGGRTDTQYF.

This chain connects TRBV28 to TRBJ2-7; 7 bases align to TRBD2. CDR3 length: 13 residues. Germline V gives CDR1 MDHEN, CDR2 SYDVKM. J was trimmed by 5 bases and V by 9 bases; bases with no gene match: 10. DNA for the CDR3: TGTGCCAGTCACGCAGCGGGGCGGGACGAGCAGTACTTC. As protein: CASHAAGRDEQYF.

The DNA of the CDR3 is TGTGCCAGCAGTTACCGGAGTGTCAAAAACATTCAGTACTTC. Translation: CASSYRSVKNIQYF. This chain uses TRBV6-5 with TRBJ2-4, with D uncertain. CDR1 is MNHEY, CDR2 SVGAGI, per germline. The CDR3 has 14 residues. V gave up 2 bases and J gave up 3 bases, with 8 bases separating them.

This chain uses TRBV6-5 with TRBJ1-2; 10 bases map to TRBD1. This CDR3 is built from 15 residues. The V and J ends lost 6 bases and 3 bases, in that order; junction bases with no gene match: 7. CDR1 is MNHEY and CDR2 is SVGAGI in the germline V gene. The CDR3 nucleotides read TGTGCCAGCAGGCCGGAGGGACAGGGGCACTATGGCTACACCTTC. It translates to CASRPEGQGHYGYTF.